These 30 T cell receptor beta chains originate from one sample sequenced in a study of T-cell memory formation after mild COVID-19. TCRdb redid the calling of the 5' RACE reads with MiXCR, one entry per CDR3 protein. The table has about 110,000 distinct CDR3 sequences, about an eighth seen once; the top ten hold around 30%. The sequenced sample was PBMCs or a T cell subset sorted from them (not recorded which). Receptors originate from an adult woman who had mild COVID-19 (a few samples of this study predate the infection). Cell type and time point are not known.

In this sample, this clonotype turned up a few times. This chain joins TRBV11-2 and TRBJ2-1; 14 nucleotides agree with TRBD2. With 2 bases clipped from V and 7 bases from J, the junction kept 10 bases outside the gene matches. Germline CDR1 and CDR2: SGHAT and FQNNGV. The CDR3 contains 18 residues. CDR3 in amino acids: CASSLWPGTSGSPNEQFF. CDR3 DNA sequence: TGTGCCAGCAGCTTATGGCCGGGGACTAGCGGGAGTCCGAATGAGCAGTTCTTC.

This clonotype was recorded at least ten times. This chain uses TRBV19 with TRBJ2-1, with D unresolved. The V and J ends lost 3 bases and 3 bases respectively, with 12 bases between them. The CDR3 totals 15 residues. Germline V gene sequence: CDR1 LNHDA, CDR2 SQIVND (reference sequence). As DNA, the CDR3 is TGTGCCAGTAGTATCATTTTGGGCGGCTACAATGAGCAGTTCTTC. It yields the protein CASSIILGGYNEQFF.

This clonotype turned up a few times. The gene calls are TRBV7-2 and TRBJ1-2; D gene uncertain. CDR3 size: 13 residues. The germline CDR1 and CDR2 sequences are SGHTA and FQGNSA. V lost 4 bases and J 5 bases, leaving 11 bases between the germline ends. The CDR3 loop is CASSSTKAYGYTF. CDR3 nucleotides: TGTGCCAGCAGCTCCACTAAGGCTTATGGCTACACCTTC.

This clonotype was counted a few times. The chain combines TRBV6-4 with TRBJ2-1; D possibly corresponds to TRBD1 (5 bases). Germline CDR1 and CDR2: MRHNA and SNTAGT. Trimming removed 3 bases from V and 3 bases from J, with 15 bases in between. The CDR3 sequence is 16 residues long. CDR3 in amino acids: CASSEEDTLIYNEQFF. The CDR3 bases are TGTGCCAGCAGTGAAGAGGACACTCTAATCTACAATGAGCAGTTCTTC.

This clonotype was seen only a few times. The rearrangement uses TRBV27 and TRBJ2-7, with TRBD2 as a possible D gene (5 bases). The germline V gene encodes CDR1 MNHEY and CDR2 SMNVEV (reference sequence). CDR3 length equals 14 residues. V lost 6 bases and J lost 4, with 16 bases in between. The CDR3 coding sequence is TGTGCCAGCAGGACGCCCGGGATCCTTTACGAGCAGTACTTC. Translated: CASRTPGILYEQYF.

The chain employs TRBV4-3 and TRBJ1-4; D ambiguous. Trimming cost V 0 bases and J 6 bases, with 11 bases left between them. Germline V gene lookup returns CDR1 LGHNA and CDR2 YSLEER. The CDR3 is 15 amino acids. CDR3 nucleotides: TGCGCCAGCAGCCAAGAGAGGGCGGGTGATGAAAAACTGTTTTTT. Amino acid sequence: CASSQERAGDEKLFF.

The chain is built from TRBV5-1 and TRBJ2-1; the match to TRBD2 covers 12 bases. This CDR3 is built from 14 residues. With 5 bases clipped from V and 6 bases from J, the junction kept 3 bases outside the gene matches. The germline V gene has CDR1 SGHRS and CDR2 YFSETQ. CDR3 nucleotides: TGCGCCAGCAGACTAGCGGGGGGACGCAATGAGCAGTTCTTC. This codes for CASRLAGGRNEQFF.

The V gene is TRBV20-1, the J gene TRBJ2-3; TRBD2 aligns across 7 bases. The V and J ends lost 3 bases and 0 bases, in that order; junction bases with no gene match: 6. CDR3 length: 15 amino acids. Germline V CDR1 and CDR2: DFQATT, SNEGSKA (reference sequence). The CDR3 loop reads CSARIGRGSTDTQYF. CDR3 bases: TGCAGTGCTAGGATCGGGCGGGGGAGCACAGATACGCAGTATTTT.

Many counts were recorded for this clonotype. The chain links TRBV29-1 to TRBJ2-1; maybe TRBD1 (5 bases). Germline lookup yields CDR1 SQVTM and CDR2 ANQGSEA. The CDR3 is made up of 15 amino acids. The V gene lost 6 bases and the J gene lost 0 bases, with 15 bases spanning the gap. The CDR3 bases are TGCAGCGTAGACCCTGACAGCTACTCCTACAATGAGCAGTTCTTC. Protein sequence: CSVDPDSYSYNEQFF.

The rearrangement links TRBV30 to TRBJ2-1; 10 bases agree with TRBD2. The V segment lost 7 bases and the J segment 9 bases; nucleotides outside the gene matches: 18. The germline V gene encodes CDR1 GTSNPN and CDR2 SVGIG (reference sequence). The CDR3 spans 16 residues. The CDR3 coding sequence is TGTGCCTTCGAGATAGCGGGAGGCCCTTTTCCATTTGAGCAGTTCTTC. It yields the protein CAFEIAGGPFPFEQFF. The full variable domain, rest sourced from reference TRBV30 and TRBJ2-1, is SQTIHQWPATLVQPVGSPLSLECTVEGTSNPNLYWYRQAAGRGLQLLFYSVGIGQISSEVPQNLSASRPQDRQFILSSKKLLLSDSGFYLCAFEIAGGPFPFEQFFGPGTRLTVL.

This chain links TRBV7-9 with TRBJ2-7, with D hard to call. Trimming shortened V by 4 bases and J by 9 bases, and 13 bases separated the two germline ends. This CDR3 is built from 12 residues. Germline values: CDR1 SEHNR, CDR2 FQNEAQ (reference sequence). The CDR3: CASSSNLLGQYF. For the CDR3, the DNA is TGTGCCAGCAGCTCCAACCTCCTGGGGCAGTACTTC.

Concerning this clonotype: One junction end does not reproduce the germline sequence, and a read error may be involved. The chain carries TRBV12-3 or TRBV12-4 and TRBJ1-6; D remains ambiguous. CDR3 size: 14 residues. The CDR3 here is CASSLDGRNSPLHF. In DNA, the CDR3 is TGTGCCAGCAGCTTAGACGGACGGAATTCACCCCTCCACTTT.

This clonotype was found a few times. The chain joins TRBV12-3 or TRBV12-4 to TRBJ1-4; D is undetermined. The V gene lost 10 bases and the J gene lost 6 bases, with 12 bases spanning the gap. CDR3 length: 12 amino acids. Here the CDR3 reads CAITYLDEKLFF. CDR3 coding DNA: TGTGCCATCACCTACCTCGATGAAAAACTGTTTTTT.

This clonotype was counted a few times. V and J are TRBV12-3 or TRBV12-4 and TRBJ1-2; D might be TRBD1 (5 bases). The CDR3 length is 16 residues. V was cut by 6 bases and J by 0 bases, with 17 bases left in between. For the CDR3, the DNA is TGTGCCAGCAGCCCCCCATGGGGACCTACTAACTATGGCTACACCTTC. This encodes CASSPPWGPTNYGYTF.

Only a few counts were recorded for this clonotype. The rearrangement joins TRBV5-1 to TRBJ2-3; 10 bases fit TRBD1. CDR1 SGHRS and CDR2 YFSETQ come from the germline V gene. This CDR3 spans 14 amino acids. The trim removed 5 bases at V and 2 bases at J, leaving 2 bases unmatched. The CDR3 sequence is CASRGTGVTDTQYF. The CDR3 coding sequence is TGCGCCAGCAGAGGGACAGGGGTCACAGATACGCAGTATTTT.

The chain carries TRBV7-9 and TRBJ2-5, with 9 bases aligning to TRBD1. Trimming removed 4 bases from V and 5 bases from J; junction bases left unmatched: 17. CDR1 SEHNR and CDR2 FQNEAQ come from the germline V gene (reference sequence). This CDR3 is 18 amino acids long. Here the CDR3 DNA reads TGTGCCAGCAGCTCCCCTCTATCGGGGGGACAGGGCTGGGAGACCCAGTACTTC. Protein: CASSSPLSGGQGWETQYF.

The chain couples TRBV6-4 to TRBJ1-5; 12 nucleotides agree with TRBD1. Trimming cost V 5 bases and J 0 bases; bases outside gene matches: 8. The V gene's germline CDR1 is MRHNA and CDR2 SNTAGT. This CDR3 has 18 amino acids. Here the CDR3 DNA reads TGTGCCAGCAGTCCGGGACAGGGGGCCCCATATAGCAATCAGCCCCAGCATTTT. It codes for CASSPGQGAPYSNQPQHF.

This clonotype was counted between two and nine times. This sequence joins TRBV11-2 and TRBJ1-2, with TRBD1 as a possible D gene (6 bases). CDR1 and CDR2 (germline): SGHAT, FQNNGV. This CDR3 region has 16 residues. The V end lost 0 bases, the J end lost 1 base, and 12 bases lay between the germline ends. The CDR3 reads CASSLDLGQLNYGYTF. In nucleotides, the CDR3 is TGTGCCAGCAGCTTAGACCTCGGACAGCTTAACTATGGCTACACCTTC.

The rearrangement uses TRBV6-5 and TRBJ2-1; D not certain. CDR3 length: 17 residues. The V end was cut by 2 bases, the J end by 7 bases, with 21 bases between. Germline CDR1 and CDR2: MNHEY and SVGAGI. The CDR3 loop is CASSYGWSSGIRNEQFF. CDR3 in DNA: TGTGCCAGCAGTTACGGATGGTCAAGTGGAATTCGGAATGAGCAGTTCTTC.

This clonotype was recorded at least ten times. V usage is TRBV12-3 or TRBV12-4 and J usage is TRBJ2-1; maybe TRBD1 (5 bases). Trimming removed 7 bases at V and 10 bases at J, with 11 bases between. The CDR3 length is 11 residues. CDR3 region: CASTTGLEQFF. CDR3 DNA sequence: TGTGCCAGCACCACAGGTTTGGAGCAGTTCTTC.

In its sample, this clonotype was seen a few times. J is TRBJ2-5 and V is TRBV12-3 or TRBV12-4; D possibly corresponds to TRBD2 (6 bases). The CDR3 spans 15 residues. Trimming cost V 5 bases and J 5 bases, with 18 bases left between them. The chain's CDR3 is CASSAGMGGGETQYF. The CDR3 nucleotides are TGTGCCAGCAGTGCAGGAATGGGGGGAGGCGAGACCCAGTACTTC.

The chain employs TRBV29-1 and TRBJ2-3; perhaps TRBD2 as D (5 bases). The CDR3 contains 13 residues. The V and J ends lost 5 bases and 3 bases respectively, with 12 bases between them. Germline CDR1 SQVTM, CDR2 ANQGSEA. CDR3 DNA sequence: TGCAGCGTTAACCCCAGAGGGACAGATACGCAGTATTTT. This encodes CSVNPRGTDTQYF.

The table lists this clonotype with a few counts. The V gene is TRBV29-1, the J gene TRBJ2-1; 15 nucleotides match TRBD2. Trimming cost V 4 bases and J 9 bases; bases outside gene matches: 7. Germline V lookup: CDR1 SQVTM, CDR2 ANQGSEA. CDR3 size: 15 residues. The CDR3 coding sequence is TGCAGCGTTGCTAGGACTAGCGGGGGGGCAGGTGAGCAGTTCTTC. Amino acid sequence: CSVARTSGGAGEQFF.

This clonotype was counted between two and nine times. The chain carries TRBV5-1 and TRBJ2-1, with TRBD2 as a possible D gene (6 bases). V lost 9 bases and J lost 6, with 19 bases in between. CDR3 length: 14 residues. Looked up from germline, CDR1 is SGHRS and CDR2 is YFSETQ. The CDR3 protein is CATPAEEGSNEQFF. CDR3 coding DNA: TGCGCCACCCCCGCTGAGGAGGGCAGCAATGAGCAGTTCTTC.

The genes are TRBV29-1 and TRBJ2-6; D is unresolved. The CDR3 length is 12 residues. V was pared by 3 bases and J by 3 bases, with 3 bases between. CDR1 and CDR2 from the germline V gene are SQVTM and ANQGSEA. CDR3 coding DNA: TGCAGCGTTGACGATGGGGCCAACGTCCTGACTTTC. Its protein is CSVDDGANVLTF.

This clonotype was counted between two and nine times. The chain employs TRBV20-1 and TRBJ2-7, with a possible D match to TRBD2 (6 bases). The CDR3 extends over 14 amino acids. From germline, CDR1 is DFQATT and CDR2 SNEGSKA (reference sequence). V shed 6 bases and J shed 12 bases, with 27 bases lying between them. The CDR3 DNA is TGCAGTGCCGGGGCTAGCGATACTTACTACGAGGGGTACTTC. Its protein is CSAGASDTYYEGYF.

The chain is built from TRBV12-3 or TRBV12-4 and TRBJ2-7; TRBD1 might be the D (5 bases). The CDR3 length is 17 residues. Deletions cut 5 bases from V and 0 bases from J, with 20 bases between. This CDR3 reads CASSPSGRQSLSYEQYF. The CDR3 DNA is TGTGCCAGCAGTCCATCCGGTCGACAGTCGCTCTCCTACGAGCAGTACTTC.

In its sample, this clonotype was seen a few times. The gene calls are TRBV9 and TRBJ2-7; D gene ambiguous. This CDR3 comprises 13 residues. Trimming cost V 2 bases and J 0 bases, with 6 bases left between them. Germline lookup yields CDR1 SGDLS and CDR2 YYNGEE. CDR3 protein: CASSVAGSYEQYF. DNA for the CDR3: TGTGCCAGCAGCGTCGCAGGCTCCTACGAGCAGTACTTC.

This clonotype was seen a handful of times. The V and J genes are TRBV3-1 and TRBJ2-1; D unclear. Trimming cost V 1 base and J 0 bases, with 7 bases left between them. CDR1 and CDR2 from the germline V gene are LGHDT and YNNKEL (reference sequence). The CDR3 loop spans 15 amino acids. The CDR3 coding sequence is TGTGCCAGCAGCCAAGCCTCAAGCTCCTACAATGAGCAGTTCTTC. Its protein is CASSQASSSYNEQFF.

This clonotype was detected a few times. This chain uses TRBV4-2 with TRBJ2-3, with D possibly TRBD2 on 7 matching bases. The CDR3 spans 19 residues. Germline-derived CDR1 and CDR2 are LGHNA and YNFKEQ. V was cut by 0 bases and J by 5 bases, with 24 bases left in between. The CDR3 spells CASSQDLIRGGSIVDTQYF. In DNA form, the CDR3 reads TGTGCCAGCAGCCAAGATCTAATCAGGGGCGGGAGTATCGTAGATACGCAGTATTTT.